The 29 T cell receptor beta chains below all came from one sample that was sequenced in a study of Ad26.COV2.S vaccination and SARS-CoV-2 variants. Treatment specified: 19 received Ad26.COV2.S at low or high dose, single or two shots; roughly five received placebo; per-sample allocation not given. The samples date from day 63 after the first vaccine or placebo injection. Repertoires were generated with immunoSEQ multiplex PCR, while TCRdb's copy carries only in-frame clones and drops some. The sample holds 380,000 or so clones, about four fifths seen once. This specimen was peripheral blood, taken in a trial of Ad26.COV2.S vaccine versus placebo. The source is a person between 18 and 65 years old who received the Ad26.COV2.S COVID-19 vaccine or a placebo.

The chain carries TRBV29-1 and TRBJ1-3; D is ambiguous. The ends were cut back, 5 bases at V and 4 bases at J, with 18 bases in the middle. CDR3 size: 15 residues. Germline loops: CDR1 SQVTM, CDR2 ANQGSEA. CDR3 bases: TGCAGCGTTATCTTTCCGGAGGAACTAGGAAACACCATATATTTT. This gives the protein CSVIFPEELGNTIYF.

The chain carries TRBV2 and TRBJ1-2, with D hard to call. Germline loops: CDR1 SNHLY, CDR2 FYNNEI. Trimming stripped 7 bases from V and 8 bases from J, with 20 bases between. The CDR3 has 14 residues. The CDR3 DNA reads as TGTGCCAGCACCGATGTAAGGGCCCCGCGAGGCTACACCTTC. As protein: CASTDVRAPRGYTF.

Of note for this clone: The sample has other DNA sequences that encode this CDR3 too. CDR3: CAWSVGGSEAFF. The CDR3 DNA is TGTGCCTGGAGTGTAGGGGGTTCTGAAGCTTTCTTT. The chain is built from TRBV30 and TRBJ1-1; maybe TRBD1 (6 bases). The germline V gene has CDR1 GTSNPN and CDR2 SVGIG (reference sequence). Trimming took 0 bases from V and 6 from J, leaving 8 bases between them. This CDR3 has 12 residues.

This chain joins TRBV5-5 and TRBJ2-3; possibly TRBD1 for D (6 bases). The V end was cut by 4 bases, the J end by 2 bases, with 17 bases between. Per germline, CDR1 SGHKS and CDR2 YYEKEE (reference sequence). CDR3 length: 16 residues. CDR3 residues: CASSLSRDTYTDTQYF. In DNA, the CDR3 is TGTGCCAGCAGCCTGAGCCGGGACACCTACACAGATACGCAGTATTTT.

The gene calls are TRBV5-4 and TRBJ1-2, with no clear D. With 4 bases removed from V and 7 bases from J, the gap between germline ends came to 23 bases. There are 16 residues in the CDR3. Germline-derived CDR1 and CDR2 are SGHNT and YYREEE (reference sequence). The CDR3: CASSLEETVGIRGYTF. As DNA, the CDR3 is TGTGCCAGCAGCCTGGAAGAGACGGTTGGGATTCGTGGCTACACCTTC.

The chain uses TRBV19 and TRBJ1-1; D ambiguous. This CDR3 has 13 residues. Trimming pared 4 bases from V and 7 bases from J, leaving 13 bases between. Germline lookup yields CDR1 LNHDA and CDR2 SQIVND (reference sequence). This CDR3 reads CASSNPPGIEAFF. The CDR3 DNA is TGTGCCAGTAGTAACCCCCCGGGGATTGAAGCTTTCTTT.

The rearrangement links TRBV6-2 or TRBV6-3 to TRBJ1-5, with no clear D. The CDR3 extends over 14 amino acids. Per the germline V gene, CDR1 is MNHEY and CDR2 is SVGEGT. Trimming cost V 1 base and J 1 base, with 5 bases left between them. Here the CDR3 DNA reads TGTGCCAGCAGTTACTTTGGGAGCAATCAGCCCCAGCATTTT. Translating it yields CASSYFGSNQPQHF.

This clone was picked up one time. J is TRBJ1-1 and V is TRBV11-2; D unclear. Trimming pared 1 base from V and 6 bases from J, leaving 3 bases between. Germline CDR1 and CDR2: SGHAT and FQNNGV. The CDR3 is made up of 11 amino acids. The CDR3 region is CASSLVPEAFF. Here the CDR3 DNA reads TGTGCCAGCAGCTTAGTTCCTGAAGCTTTCTTT.

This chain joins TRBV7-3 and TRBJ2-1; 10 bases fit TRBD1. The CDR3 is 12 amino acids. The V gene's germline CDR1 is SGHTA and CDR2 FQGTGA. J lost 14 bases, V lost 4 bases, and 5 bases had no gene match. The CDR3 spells CASSYQGQGKFF. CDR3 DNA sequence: TGTGCCAGCAGCTACCAGGGACAGGGGAAGTTCTTC.

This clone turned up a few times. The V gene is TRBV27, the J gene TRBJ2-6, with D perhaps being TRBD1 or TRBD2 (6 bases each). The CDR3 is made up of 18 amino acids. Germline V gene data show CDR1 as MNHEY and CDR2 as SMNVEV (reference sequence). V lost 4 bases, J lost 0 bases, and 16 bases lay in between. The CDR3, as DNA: TGTGCCAGCAGTTCAAGGGGGACTCTTTACTCTGGGGCCAACGTCCTGACTTTC. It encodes CASSSRGTLYSGANVLTF.

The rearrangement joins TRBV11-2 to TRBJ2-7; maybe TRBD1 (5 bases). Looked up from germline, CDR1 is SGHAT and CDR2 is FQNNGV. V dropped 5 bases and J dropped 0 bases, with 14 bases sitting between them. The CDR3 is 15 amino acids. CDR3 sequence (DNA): TGTGCCAGCAGCGCCAGACAGAGGACCTCCTACGAGCAGTACTTC. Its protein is CASSARQRTSYEQYF.

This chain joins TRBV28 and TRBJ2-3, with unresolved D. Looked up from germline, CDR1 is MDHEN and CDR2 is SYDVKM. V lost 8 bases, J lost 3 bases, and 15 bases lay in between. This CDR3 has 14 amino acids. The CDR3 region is CASGPAHGTDTQYF. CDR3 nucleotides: TGTGCCAGCGGACCCGCCCATGGGACAGATACGCAGTATTTT. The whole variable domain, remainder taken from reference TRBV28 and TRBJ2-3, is DVKVTQSSRYLVKRTGEKVFLECVQDMDHENMFWYRQDPGLGLRLIYFSYDVKMKEKGDIPEGYSVSREKKERFSLILESASTNQTSMYLCASGPAHGTDTQYFGPGTRLTVL.

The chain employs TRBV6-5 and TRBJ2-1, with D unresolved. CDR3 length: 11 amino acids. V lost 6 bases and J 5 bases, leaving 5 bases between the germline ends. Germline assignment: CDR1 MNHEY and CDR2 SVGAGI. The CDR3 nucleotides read TGTGCCAGCAGCCGAAACAATGAGCAGTTCTTC. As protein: CASSRNNEQFF.

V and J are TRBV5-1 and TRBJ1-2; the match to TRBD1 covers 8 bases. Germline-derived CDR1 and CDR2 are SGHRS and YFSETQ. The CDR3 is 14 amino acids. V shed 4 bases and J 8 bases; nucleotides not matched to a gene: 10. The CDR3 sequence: CASSIWTGPEGYTF. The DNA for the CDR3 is TGCGCCAGCAGCATCTGGACAGGGCCGGAGGGCTACACCTTC.

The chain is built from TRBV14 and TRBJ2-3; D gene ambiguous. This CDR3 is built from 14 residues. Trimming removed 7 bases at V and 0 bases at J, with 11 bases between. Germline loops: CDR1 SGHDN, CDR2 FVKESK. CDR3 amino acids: CASTEIHSTDTQYF. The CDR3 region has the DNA TGTGCCAGCACGGAGATCCACAGCACAGATACGCAGTATTTT.

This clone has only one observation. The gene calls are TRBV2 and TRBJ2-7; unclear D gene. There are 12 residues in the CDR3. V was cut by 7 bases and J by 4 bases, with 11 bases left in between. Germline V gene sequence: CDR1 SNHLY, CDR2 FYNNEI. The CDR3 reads CASKKVRYEQYF. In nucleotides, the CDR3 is TGTGCCAGCAAAAAGGTTAGATACGAGCAGTACTTC. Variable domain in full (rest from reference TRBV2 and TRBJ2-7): EPEVTQTPSHQVTQMGQEVILRCVPISNHLYFYWYRQILGQKVEFLVSFYNNEISEKSEIFDDQFSVERPDGSNFTLKIRSTKLEDSAMYFCASKKVRYEQYFGPGTRLTVT.

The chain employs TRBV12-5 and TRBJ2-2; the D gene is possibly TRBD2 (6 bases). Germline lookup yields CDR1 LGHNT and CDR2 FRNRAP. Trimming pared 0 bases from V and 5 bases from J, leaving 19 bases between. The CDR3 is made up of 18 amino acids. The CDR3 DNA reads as TGTGCTAGTGGTTTGGTGCGGGACGGAACAATGGGTACCGGGGAGCTGTTTTTT. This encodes CASGLVRDGTMGTGELFF.

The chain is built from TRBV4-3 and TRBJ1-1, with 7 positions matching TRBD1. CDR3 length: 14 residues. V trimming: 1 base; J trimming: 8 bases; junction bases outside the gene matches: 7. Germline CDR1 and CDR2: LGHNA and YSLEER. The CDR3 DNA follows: TGCGCCAGCAGCCAAGTAAAAGCAGGGGGGGAAGCTTTCTTT. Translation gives CASSQVKAGGEAFF.

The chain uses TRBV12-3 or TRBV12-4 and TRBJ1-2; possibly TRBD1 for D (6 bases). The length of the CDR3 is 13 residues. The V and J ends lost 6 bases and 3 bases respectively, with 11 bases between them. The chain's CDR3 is CASSRTVDYGYTF. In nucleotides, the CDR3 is TGTGCCAGCAGCCGGACAGTGGACTATGGCTACACCTTC.

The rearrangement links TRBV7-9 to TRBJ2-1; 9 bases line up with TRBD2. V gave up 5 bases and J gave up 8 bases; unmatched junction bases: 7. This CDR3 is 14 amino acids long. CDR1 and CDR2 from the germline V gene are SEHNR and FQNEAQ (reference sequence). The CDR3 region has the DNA TGTGCCAGCAGCCCCGGGACTAGCTTGGATGAGCAGTTCTTC. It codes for CASSPGTSLDEQFF.

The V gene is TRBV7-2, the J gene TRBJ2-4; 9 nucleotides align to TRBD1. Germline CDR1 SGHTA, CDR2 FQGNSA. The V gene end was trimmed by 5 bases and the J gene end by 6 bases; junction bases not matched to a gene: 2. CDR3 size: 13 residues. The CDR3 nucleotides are TGTGCCAGCAGCGCGGACAGGGGAAACATTCAGTACTTC. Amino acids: CASSADRGNIQYF.

This CDR3 reads CTSYPGQGGLNLLAKNIQYF. The CDR3 DNA sequence: TGCACCAGTTACCCGGGACAGGGGGGATTAAATTTACTAGCCAAAAACATTCAGTACTTC. The chain employs TRBV1 and TRBJ2-4; the table's TRBD1 call for D was not verified on the DNA. TRBV1 has pseudogene status. The length of the CDR3 is 20 residues.

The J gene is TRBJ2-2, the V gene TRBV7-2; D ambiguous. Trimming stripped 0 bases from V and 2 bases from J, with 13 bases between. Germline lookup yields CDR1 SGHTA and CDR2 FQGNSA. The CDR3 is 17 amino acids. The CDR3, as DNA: TGTGCCAGCAGCTTAGCGTCTTGGACCGTAAACACCGGGGAGCTGTTTTTT. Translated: CASSLASWTVNTGELFF.

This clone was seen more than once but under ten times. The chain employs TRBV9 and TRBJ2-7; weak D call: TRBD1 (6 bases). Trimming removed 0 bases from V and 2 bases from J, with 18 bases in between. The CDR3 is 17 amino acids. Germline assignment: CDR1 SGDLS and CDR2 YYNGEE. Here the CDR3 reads CASSVEAYRDGTYEQYF. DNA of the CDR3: TGTGCCAGCAGCGTAGAGGCCTACAGGGATGGAACCTACGAGCAGTACTTC. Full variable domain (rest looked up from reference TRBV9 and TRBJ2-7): DSGVTQTPKHLITATGQRVTLRCSPRSGDLSVYWYQQSLDQGLQFLIQYYNGEERAKGNILERFSAQQFPDLHSELNLSSLELGDSALYFCASSVEAYRDGTYEQYFGPGTRLTVT.

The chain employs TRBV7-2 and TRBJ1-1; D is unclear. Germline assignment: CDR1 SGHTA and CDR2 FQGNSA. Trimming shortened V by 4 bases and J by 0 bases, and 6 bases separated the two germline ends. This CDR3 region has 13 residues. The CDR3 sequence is CASSYRVNTEAFF. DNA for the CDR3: TGTGCCAGCAGCTACAGAGTGAACACTGAAGCTTTCTTT. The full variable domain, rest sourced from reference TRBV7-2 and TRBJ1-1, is GAGVSQSPSNKVTEKGKDVELRCDPISGHTALYWYRQSLGQGLEFLIYFQGNSAPDKSGLPSDRFSAERTGGSVSTLTIQRTQQEDSAVYLCASSYRVNTEAFFGQGTRLTVV.

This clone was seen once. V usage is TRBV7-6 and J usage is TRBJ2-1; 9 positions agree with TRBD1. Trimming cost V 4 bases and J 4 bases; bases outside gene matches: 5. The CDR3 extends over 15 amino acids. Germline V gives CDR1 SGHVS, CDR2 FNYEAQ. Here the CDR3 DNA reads TGTGCCAGCAGCTCCGGGACAGGGAAATACAATGAGCAGTTCTTC. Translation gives CASSSGTGKYNEQFF. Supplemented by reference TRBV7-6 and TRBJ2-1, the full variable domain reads GAGVSQSPRYKVTKRGQDVALRCDPISGHVSLYWYRQALGQGPEFLTYFNYEAQQDKSGLPNDRFSAERPEGSISTLTIQRTEQRDSAMYRCASSSGTGKYNEQFFGPGTRLTVL.

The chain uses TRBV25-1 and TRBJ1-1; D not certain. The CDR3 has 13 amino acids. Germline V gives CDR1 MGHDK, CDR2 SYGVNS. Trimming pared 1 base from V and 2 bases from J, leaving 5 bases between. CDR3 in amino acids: CASSELINTEAFF. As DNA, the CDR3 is TGTGCCAGCAGTGAATTAATAAACACTGAAGCTTTCTTT.

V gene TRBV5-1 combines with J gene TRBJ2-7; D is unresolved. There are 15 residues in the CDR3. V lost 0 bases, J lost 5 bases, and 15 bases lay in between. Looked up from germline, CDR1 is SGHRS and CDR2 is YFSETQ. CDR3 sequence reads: CASSLGQGLIDEQYF. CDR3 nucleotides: TGCGCCAGCAGCTTGGGGCAAGGTCTTATCGACGAGCAGTACTTC.

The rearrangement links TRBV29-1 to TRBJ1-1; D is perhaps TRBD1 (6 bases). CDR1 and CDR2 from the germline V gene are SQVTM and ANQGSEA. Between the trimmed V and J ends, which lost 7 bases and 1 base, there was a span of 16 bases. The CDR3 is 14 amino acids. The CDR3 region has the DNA TGCAGCGCCCCCGGGACATCATGGAACACTGAAGCTTTCTTT. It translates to CSAPGTSWNTEAFF.